The source of this T cell receptor beta chain is a study of siplizumab effects on memory and regulatory T cells. Study observations and caveats: Naive T cells looked more diverse than memory cells and looked like major alloresponse contributors. Most proliferating CD4+ or CD8+ clones, roughly 75-95%, had no naive or memory assignment. Among alloreactive clones, only a minor fraction mapped to unstimulated subsets. Reactions containing siplizumab showed mappable alloreactive CD4+ clones averaging approximately 66% Treg-derived, versus about 27% in controls.

About this clone: Its antigen is not known.

Profiled with immunoSEQ multiplex PCR; TCRdb holds only in-frame clones, not every one. The sample carries tens of thousands of clones, approximately 93% recorded once. The CDR3 loop spans 14 amino acids. V lost 1 base and J 2 bases, leaving 9 bases between the germline ends. Looked up from germline, CDR1 is SGHNT and CDR2 is YYREEE (reference sequence). The chain is built from TRBV5-4 and TRBJ2-5; D gene unclear. Sequenced input: non-Treg CD4+ T cells sorted from blood. This receptor was obtained from a human donor in good health. CDR3 in amino acids: CASSLSLGQETQYF. The CDR3, as DNA: TGTGCCAGCAGCTTGAGCCTCGGGCAAGAGACCCAGTACTTC.